This T cell receptor (beta chain) was captured by sequencing in a study of prognosis after radiotherapy for stage I lung cancer. Deletions cut 4 bases from V and 11 bases from J, with 14 bases between. The germline V gene has CDR1 SNHLY and CDR2 FYNNEI. The CDR3 totals 12 residues. This clonotype has a count of ten or more. Multiplex PCR, run in two rounds, amplified TCR beta CDR3 from genomic DNA. Round-one PCR had primers specific to each TRBV and TRBJ gene. TCRdb re-called the multiplex PCR reads through MiXCR, storing one row per CDR3 protein. The table has 15,000 to 20,000 distinct CDR3 sequences, 30% to 40% seen once.

Source: PBMCs, taken before or after stereotactic body radiation therapy (not recorded which). This TCR came from a donor aged 50 or older with non-small cell lung cancer. The J gene is TRBJ1-1, the V gene TRBV2; the D is unclear. CDR3 residues: CASSVNSPRAFF. The CDR3 DNA follows: TGTGCCAGCAGTGTGAACAGCCCCAGGGCTTTCTTT.